This T cell receptor beta chain was recovered during a study of tumor and adjacent non-tumor tissue in lung cancer. No cell sorting was done before RNA was extracted from the tissue. Distant lung tissue was collected more than 3 cm away from the tumor edge. The library came from three nested PCR rounds adapted from ARM-PCR protocols. TCRdb processed the multiplex PCR reads anew with MiXCR; each CDR3 protein has one entry. The sample lists tens of thousands of distinct CDR3 sequences, around two thirds occurring once. For this clonotype: Its specificity is not known.

Points from the study as a whole: Significantly higher TCR diversity was found in tumor than normal lung.

The CDR3 sequence is 14 residues long. CDR1 is GTSNPN, CDR2 SVGIG, per germline (reference sequence). Trimming shortened V by 5 bases and J by 1 base, and 14 bases separated the two germline ends. This TCR came from a man between 65 and 85 years old with non-small cell lung cancer. The V and J genes are TRBV30 and TRBJ1-2; a possible D gene is TRBD1 (5 bases). The specimen was distant non-tumor lung tissue. The CDR3 sequence is CAWVSQGFNYGYTF. The DNA of the CDR3 is TGTGCCTGGGTCTCCCAGGGTTTTAACTATGGCTACACCTTC. Filled out from reference TRBV30 and TRBJ1-2, the complete variable domain reads SQTIHQWPATLVQPVGSPLSLECTVEGTSNPNLYWYRQAAGRGLQLLFYSVGIGQISSEVPQNLSASRPQDRQFILSSKKLLLSDSGFYLCAWVSQGFNYGYTFGSGTRLTVV.